The 21 T cell receptor beta chains below were found in one sample sequenced in a study of blood T cell repertoires in COVID-19. Sequencing used immunoSEQ multiplex PCR; TCRdb keeps in-frame clones, though not all of them. The table lists 400,000 or so clones, about nine tenths of them singletons. Input material: peripheral blood. The receptors stem from a woman aged 40 to 50 with COVID-19, enrolled during active disease.

The rearrangement links TRBV7-9 to TRBJ2-3; the D gene is possibly TRBD1 (5 bases). Germline V gene lookup returns CDR1 SEHNR and CDR2 FQNEAQ (reference sequence). This CDR3 spans 12 amino acids. The CDR3 is CASQGFTDTQYF. CDR3 nucleotide sequence: TGTGCTAGTCAGGGATTCACAGATACGCAGTATTTT.

Remarks on this clone: At the DNA level, this CDR3 is encoded by other sequences in the same sample as well. The gene calls are TRBV6-5 and TRBJ2-7; the D gene is possibly TRBD2 (5 bases). The CDR3 sequence is 14 residues long. The germline V gene has CDR1 MNHEY and CDR2 SVGAGI. Trimming stripped 0 bases from V and 3 bases from J, with 9 bases between. The CDR3 nucleotides read TGTGCCAGCAGTTACTCGAGGGTGGGCTACGAGCAGTACTTC. Translation gives CASSYSRVGYEQYF.

This sequence joins TRBV6-2 or TRBV6-3 and TRBJ1-1; TRBD1 might be the D (6 bases). Per germline, CDR1 MNHEY and CDR2 SVGEGT. The V gene lost 0 bases and the J gene lost 4 bases, with 18 bases spanning the gap. The CDR3 is made up of 17 amino acids. The CDR3 spells CASSYSIPLTGRTEAFF. CDR3 nucleotides: TGTGCCAGCAGTTACTCGATCCCACTCACAGGGCGCACTGAAGCTTTCTTT.

This sequence joins TRBV7-3 and TRBJ1-6; 7 positions match TRBD1. With 1 base clipped from V and 5 bases from J, the junction kept 2 bases outside the gene matches. Germline values: CDR1 SGHTA, CDR2 FQGTGA. This CDR3 has 15 residues. The CDR3 protein is CASSLNTGDNSPLHF. The CDR3 nucleotides are TGTGCCAGCAGCTTAAATACAGGGGATAATTCACCCCTCCACTTT.

The V call is TRBV27, the J call TRBJ2-7; TRBD1 aligns across 7 bases. The CDR3 contains 14 residues. Trimming took 6 bases from V and 2 from J; bases not matched to a gene: 7. Germline V gene lookup returns CDR1 MNHEY and CDR2 SMNVEV (reference sequence). The CDR3 spells CASRGNRGTYEQYF. As DNA, the CDR3 is TGTGCCAGCAGGGGAAACAGGGGTACCTACGAGCAGTACTTC.

The chain employs TRBV7-3 and TRBJ1-3, with 9 bases fitting TRBD1. There are 19 residues in the CDR3. Germline V gives CDR1 SGHTA, CDR2 FQGTGA. V shed 5 bases, J shed 0 bases, and the junction held 14 bases outside the gene matches. The CDR3 reads CASSHLGTGPLSSGNTIYF. CDR3 nucleotides: TGTGCCAGCAGCCATCTTGGGACAGGGCCCCTAAGCTCTGGAAACACCATATATTTT.

The chain links TRBV4-3 to TRBJ1-1, with a weak D call TRBD1 (6 bases). V was cut by 1 base and J by 2 bases, with 11 bases left in between. The CDR3 runs 15 residues. Germline V lookup: CDR1 LGHNA, CDR2 YSLEER. The CDR3 loop reads CASSQGTGPNTEAFF. CDR3 in DNA: TGCGCCAGCAGCCAAGGAACAGGGCCCAACACTGAAGCTTTCTTT.

The chain couples TRBV7-2 to TRBJ1-5, with no clear D. The V end was cut by 5 bases, the J end by 6 bases, with 14 bases between. Germline CDR1 SGHTA, CDR2 FQGNSA. This CDR3 is built from 14 residues. CDR3 amino acids: CASSLSWRAQPQHF. The CDR3 bases are TGTGCCAGCAGCCTAAGTTGGCGGGCTCAGCCCCAGCATTTT.

The chain carries TRBV5-1 and TRBJ2-2; 8 bases line up with TRBD1. The CDR3 spans 18 residues. V was pared by 3 bases and J by 2 bases, with 12 bases of the junction left unmatched. Germline lookup yields CDR1 SGHRS and CDR2 YFSETQ. CDR3 nucleotides: TGCGCCAGCAGCTGGAACAAAGACAGGGGCCTTAACACCGGGGAGCTGTTTTTT. It codes for CASSWNKDRGLNTGELFF.

J is TRBJ1-1 and V is TRBV15, with D possibly TRBD1 on 6 matching bases. Germline V lookup: CDR1 LNHNV, CDR2 YYDKDF (reference sequence). V lost 3 bases and J lost 3, with 17 bases in between. This CDR3 comprises 16 residues. The CDR3 nucleotides read TGTGCCACCAGCAGGCATGTTGGGACATTGGACACTGAAGCTTTCTTT. Its translation is CATSRHVGTLDTEAFF.

The genes are TRBV29-1 and TRBJ2-3; maybe TRBD2 (5 bases). The V end was cut by 6 bases, the J end by 0 bases, with 13 bases between. The CDR3 has 14 residues. The germline V gene encodes CDR1 SQVTM and CDR2 ANQGSEA. The CDR3 reads CSVYGETSTDTQYF. The CDR3 nucleotides are TGCAGCGTATACGGGGAAACTAGCACAGATACGCAGTATTTT.

The rearrangement joins TRBV9 to TRBJ1-1; 7 bases are shared with TRBD1. Germline V gene data show CDR1 as SGDLS and CDR2 as YYNGEE. V trimming: 4 bases; J trimming: 4 bases; junction bases outside the gene matches: 10. The CDR3 consists of 15 residues. Here the CDR3 DNA reads TGTGCCAGCAGCCTAGGACAGGACCTTAGCACTGAAGCTTTCTTT. Its protein product is CASSLGQDLSTEAFF.

The sample holds one count of this clone. The V gene is TRBV6-5, the J gene TRBJ2-5; D is unclear. V was trimmed by 4 bases and J by 7 bases, leaving 19 bases between them. The CDR3 extends over 15 amino acids. Germline V lookup: CDR1 MNHEY, CDR2 SVGAGI. This CDR3 is CASSSVRLLQRTQYF. The CDR3 coding sequence is TGTGCCAGCAGTTCTGTAAGACTGCTGCAGAGGACCCAGTACTTC.

V gene TRBV5-1 combines with J gene TRBJ2-7, with D perhaps TRBD1 (5 bases). Between the trimmed V and J ends, which lost 0 bases and 3 bases, there was a span of 16 bases. This CDR3 is built from 16 residues. The V gene's germline CDR1 is SGHRS and CDR2 YFSETQ. The CDR3 coding sequence is TGCGCCAGCAGCTTGGTTCCGACAGACCTGGGCTACGAGCAGTACTTC. Its translation: CASSLVPTDLGYEQYF.

This chain links TRBV18 with TRBJ1-2, with D tentatively TRBD1 (5 bases). In germline, CDR1 is KGHSH, CDR2 LQKENI. The CDR3 spans 15 residues. Trimming stripped 1 base from V and 6 bases from J, with 15 bases between. The chain's CDR3 is CASSPRKEGTNGYTF. As DNA, the CDR3 is TGTGCCAGCTCACCACGGAAGGAAGGGACTAATGGCTACACCTTC.

The chain carries TRBV6-4 and TRBJ2-2; TRBD1 matches at 7 bases. Germline-derived CDR1 and CDR2 are MRHNA and SNTAGT. CDR3 length: 16 residues. The V gene end was trimmed by 5 bases and the J gene end by 0 bases; junction bases not matched to a gene: 6. CDR3 region: CASSPQGVSNTGELFF. The CDR3 DNA reads TGTGCCAGCAGTCCCCAGGGGGTCTCGAACACCGGGGAGCTGTTTTTT.

This clone showed up just a few times. The chain has TRBV9 and TRBJ1-2; D may be TRBD1 (5 bases). This CDR3 comprises 13 residues. From germline, CDR1 is SGDLS and CDR2 YYNGEE. Trimming cost V 4 bases and J 1 base, with 8 bases left between them. This chain's CDR3 is CASSQGRNYGYTF. CDR3 DNA: TGTGCCAGCAGCCAGGGTCGTAACTATGGCTACACCTTC.

The chain recombines TRBV11-2 with TRBJ2-1; D is possibly TRBD2 (6 bases). Trimming removed 5 bases at V and 7 bases at J, with 15 bases between. The CDR3 has 14 amino acids. The germline gives CDR1 SGHAT, CDR2 FQNNGV. CDR3 bases: TGTGCCAGCAGCCGGGACGGGGACTTGAATGAGCAGTTCTTC. This sequence encodes CASSRDGDLNEQFF.

The genes are TRBV6-6 and TRBJ1-2, with 9 bases fitting TRBD1. Germline lookup yields CDR1 MNHNY and CDR2 SVGAGI (reference sequence). V gave up 6 bases and J gave up 6 bases; unmatched junction bases: 8. This CDR3 region has 14 residues. The CDR3 sequence: CASRPGQGLDGYTF. The DNA of the CDR3 is TGTGCCAGCAGACCGGGACAGGGACTGGATGGCTACACCTTC.

This chain uses TRBV4-1 with TRBJ1-3; TRBD1 aligns across 7 bases. The V and J ends lost 6 bases and 0 bases, in that order; junction bases with no gene match: 8. Germline V gene data show CDR1 as MGHRA and CDR2 as YSYEKL. This CDR3 region has 16 residues. CDR3 region: CASRSGTATSGNTIYF. The CDR3 DNA reads TGCGCCAGCAGATCCGGGACAGCCACCTCTGGAAACACCATATATTTT.

The J gene is TRBJ1-4, the V gene TRBV11-2; 8 nucleotides match TRBD1. The length of the CDR3 is 15 residues. With V trimmed by 2 bases and J by 8 bases, 7 bases remained unmatched. Germline CDR1 and CDR2: SGHAT and FQNNGV. The CDR3 DNA is TGTGCCAGCAGCTTATTGGGCAGGGGGCGAGAAAAACTGTTTTTT. The encoded protein is CASSLLGRGREKLFF.